This T cell receptor beta chain was recorded in a study of CD8 T cells in Susac syndrome. There are a few counts of this clonotype. RNA was extracted with the RNeasy kit, and a quantity of roughly 0.45 to 1 ug was reverse transcribed using random hexamers. Amplification of TCR beta CDR3 across 54 Vbeta and 13 Jbeta was performed with immunoSEQ multiplex PCR. Each CDR3 protein gets one entry after TCRdb re-called the immunoSEQ multiplex PCR reads with MiXCR. The data contain about 190,000 distinct CDR3 sequences, 90% to 95% of them singletons. Sequencing of TCR beta was undertaken in CD8+ and CD4+ T cells derived from blood. Healthy donors, matched for age and sex, constituted the control group. Negative isolation was used for CD8+ and CD4+ T cells, and FACS enrichment was applied to TEMRA cells. The source material was CD4+ T cells from PBMCs. The origin of this receptor is a human donor in good health.

The CDR3 DNA is TGTGCCAGCAGCACGCAGGCTAGCGCACAGTACTTC. Protein: CASSTQASAQYF. The chain uses TRBV7-8 and TRBJ2-4; D perhaps matches TRBD2 (6 bases). The CDR3 runs 12 residues. V dropped 5 bases and J dropped 13 bases, with 15 bases sitting between them. The germline gives CDR1 SGHVS, CDR2 FQNEAQ.